The next 31 T cell receptor beta chains were all read from a single sample in a study of blood T cell repertoires in COVID-19. The protocol was immunoSEQ multiplex PCR, while the TCRdb copy is restricted to in-frame clones and leaves out a portion. Here the sample spans roughly 220,000 clones, around four fifths being singletons. The sample was peripheral blood. Source of these receptors: a man aged 25-45 years with active or convalescent COVID-19.

The chain recombines TRBV9 with TRBJ2-7, with D possibly matching TRBD2 (5 bases). Deletions cut 4 bases from V and 2 bases from J, with 13 bases between. CDR1 is SGDLS, CDR2 YYNGEE, per germline. This CDR3 is built from 14 residues. The CDR3 here is CASSPEVRTYEQYF. CDR3 nucleotides: TGTGCCAGCAGCCCGGAGGTACGAACCTACGAGCAGTACTTC. Variable domain in full (rest from reference TRBV9 and TRBJ2-7): DSGVTQTPKHLITATGQRVTLRCSPRSGDLSVYWYQQSLDQGLQFLIQYYNGEERAKGNILERFSAQQFPDLHSELNLSSLELGDSALYFCASSPEVRTYEQYFGPGTRLTVT.

The gene calls are TRBV24-1 and TRBJ2-1; D unresolved. The length of the CDR3 is 14 residues. The ends were cut back, 4 bases at V and 0 bases at J, with 6 bases in the middle. Germline V gene sequence: CDR1 KGHDR, CDR2 SFDVKD. CDR3 DNA: TGTGCCACCAGTGAGCCGGGCTCCTACAATGAGCAGTTCTTC. This codes for CATSEPGSYNEQFF.

The chain couples TRBV28 to TRBJ2-7; D is perhaps TRBD1 (5 bases). Trimming left V 4 bases short and J 1 base short, with 8 bases between. Germline lookup yields CDR1 MDHEN and CDR2 SYDVKM. CDR3 length: 13 residues. Here the CDR3 reads CASSSDNSYEQYF. The CDR3, as DNA: TGTGCCAGCAGTTCGGACAATTCCTACGAGCAGTACTTC.

In its sample, this clone was seen a few times. The J gene is TRBJ2-7, the V gene TRBV7-2; 11 positions match TRBD2. CDR3 length equals 16 residues. CDR1 is SGHTA, CDR2 FQGNSA, per germline. Germline trimming cut 0 bases from V and 4 bases from J; bases unmatched to any gene: 5. CDR3 DNA: TGTGCCAGCAGCTTAGCACTAGCGGGAGATGGGTACGAGCAGTACTTC. Its protein is CASSLALAGDGYEQYF.

V usage is TRBV18 and J usage is TRBJ2-5; D may be TRBD1 (5 bases). V lost 4 bases and J lost 4, with 13 bases in between. This CDR3 is 14 amino acids long. CDR1 is KGHSH, CDR2 LQKENI, per germline. As DNA, the CDR3 is TGTGCCAGCTCACGCAGGGCTTACCGAGAGACCCAGTACTTC. The encoded protein is CASSRRAYRETQYF.

The chain combines TRBV28 with TRBJ2-3, with 7 positions matching TRBD2. The CDR3 length is 15 residues. Losses at the gene ends were 4 bases for V and 0 bases for J; bases not matched to a gene: 4. CDR1 and CDR2 from the germline V gene are MDHEN and SYDVKM. The CDR3 sequence is CASSSTSRSTDTQYF. In nucleotides, the CDR3 is TGTGCCAGCAGTTCGACTAGCAGAAGCACAGATACGCAGTATTTT. Drawing the rest from reference TRBV28 and TRBJ2-3, the complete variable domain is DVKVTQSSRYLVKRTGEKVFLECVQDMDHENMFWYRQDPGLGLRLIYFSYDVKMKEKGDIPEGYSVSREKKERFSLILESASTNQTSMYLCASSSTSRSTDTQYFGPGTRLTVL.

This chain links TRBV6-4 with TRBJ1-1; possible D gene TRBD1, 5 bases. CDR3 length: 11 residues. Trimming took off 6 bases at V and 8 bases at J, with 10 bases between the two ends. The germline V gene has CDR1 MRHNA and CDR2 SNTAGT. As DNA, the CDR3 is TGTGCCAGCAGGCGGGACCGAGAAGCTTTCTTT. Translated: CASRRDREAFF.

The chain recombines TRBV6-5 with TRBJ2-7, with 8 bases aligning to TRBD2. The CDR3 extends over 11 amino acids. Losses at the gene ends were 7 bases for V and 6 bases for J; bases not matched to a gene: 2. Per the germline V gene, CDR1 is MNHEY and CDR2 is SVGAGI. The CDR3 nucleotides read TGTGCCAGCACCGGGGGGGGCGAGCAGTACTTC. It specifies CASTGGGEQYF.

The chain carries TRBV27 and TRBJ2-3; D uncertain. The ends were cut back, 5 bases at V and 6 bases at J, with 9 bases in the middle. Germline CDR1 reads MNHEY; CDR2 reads SMNVEV (reference sequence). There are 12 residues in the CDR3. The CDR3 region is CASSAARDTQYF. The DNA for the CDR3 is TGTGCCAGCAGTGCGGCGCGGGATACGCAGTATTTT.

This clone was seen once. The gene calls are TRBV10-1 and TRBJ2-3; D call uncertain. Deletions cut 0 bases from V and 9 bases from J, with 10 bases between. This CDR3 comprises 13 residues. Germline CDR1 is WNHNN and CDR2 is SYGVQD (reference sequence). DNA of the CDR3: TGCGCCAGCAGTGAGTCGAGAGAAGCGACGCAGTATTTT. Translated: CASSESREATQYF.

The genes are TRBV7-8 and TRBJ1-4; no firm D call. The CDR3 has 15 amino acids. Per germline, CDR1 SGHVS and CDR2 FQNEAQ. The germline V and J ends were trimmed by 0 bases and 5 bases, with 10 bases remaining between them. CDR3 sequence: CASSLAGQVNEKLFF. The CDR3 bases are TGTGCCAGCAGCTTAGCGGGTCAGGTCAATGAAAAACTGTTTTTT.

The V and J genes are TRBV14 and TRBJ2-1; 9 positions agree with TRBD2. The V segment lost 4 bases and the J segment 7 bases; nucleotides outside the gene matches: 5. The CDR3 contains 14 residues. Germline CDR1 reads SGHDN; CDR2 reads FVKESK. CDR3 nucleotide sequence: TGTGCCAGCAGCCCCCTAGCGGGGCCTAATGAGCAGTTCTTC. As protein: CASSPLAGPNEQFF.

This clone was picked up one time. J is TRBJ2-3 and V is TRBV7-9; 8 bases match TRBD2. Germline CDR1 and CDR2: SEHNR and FQNEAQ (reference sequence). The V gene end was trimmed by 6 bases and the J gene end by 0 bases; junction bases not matched to a gene: 5. This CDR3 contains 15 residues. CDR3 DNA: TGTGCCAGCAGGAAGACTAGCGTTAGCACAGATACGCAGTATTTT. Translation gives CASRKTSVSTDTQYF.

This clone was picked up one time. This chain uses TRBV7-2 with TRBJ2-7; possible D gene TRBD2, 6 bases. Trimming stripped 5 bases from V and 0 bases from J, with 14 bases between. This CDR3 region has 15 residues. CDR1 is SGHTA, CDR2 FQGNSA, per germline. The CDR3: CASSPSGPSSYEQYF. The CDR3 nucleotides read TGTGCCAGCAGCCCCAGCGGGCCAAGCTCCTACGAGCAGTACTTC.

The V gene is TRBV30, the J gene TRBJ2-3; a possible D gene is TRBD2 (6 bases). V was trimmed by 0 bases and J by 2 bases, leaving 12 bases between them. Per the germline V gene, CDR1 is GTSNPN and CDR2 is SVGIG (reference sequence). The CDR3 length is 15 residues. The CDR3 loop is CAWSVPSGYTDTQYF. CDR3 coding DNA: TGTGCCTGGAGTGTCCCAAGCGGGTACACAGATACGCAGTATTTT.

The rearrangement links TRBV24-1 to TRBJ1-1, with 7 positions matching TRBD1. With 4 bases clipped from V and 5 bases from J, the junction kept 3 bases outside the gene matches. Germline-derived CDR1 and CDR2 are KGHDR and SFDVKD. This CDR3 is built from 13 residues. CDR3 coding DNA: TGTGCCACCAGTGAATCCAGGGGGACTGAAGCTTTCTTT. This sequence encodes CATSESRGTEAFF.

This chain connects TRBV6-5 to TRBJ2-7; 11 nucleotides match TRBD1. CDR3 size: 16 residues. From germline, CDR1 is MNHEY and CDR2 SVGAGI. Unmatched junction bases numbered 2, after V lost 1 base and J lost 0 bases. The CDR3 DNA reads TGTGCCAGCAGTTACTTCGGGACAGGGGGCTCCTACGAGCAGTACTTC. This gives the protein CASSYFGTGGSYEQYF.

The chain carries TRBV5-5 and TRBJ1-6; perhaps TRBD1 as D (5 bases). V dropped 5 bases and J dropped 9 bases, with 12 bases sitting between them. Germline V gene lookup returns CDR1 SGHKS and CDR2 YYEKEE (reference sequence). The CDR3 is 13 residues long. CDR3 loop: CASSSTGVSPLHF. The CDR3 nucleotides read TGTGCCAGCAGTTCGACGGGGGTTTCACCCCTCCACTTT. The complete variable domain, with remaining parts taken from reference TRBV5-5 and TRBJ1-6, reads DAGVTQSPTHLIKTRGQQVTLRCSPISGHKSVSWYQQVLGQGPQFIFQYYEKEERGRGNFPDRFSARQFPNYSSELNVNALLLGDSALYLCASSSTGVSPLHFGNGTRLTVT.

This chain joins TRBV28 and TRBJ2-2; D is ambiguous. This CDR3 is 15 amino acids long. Trimming took off 2 bases at V and 0 bases at J, with 7 bases between the two ends. CDR1 and CDR2 (germline): MDHEN, SYDVKM. The CDR3 protein is CASSLPQTNTGELFF. The CDR3 nucleotides are TGTGCCAGCAGTTTACCCCAGACGAACACCGGGGAGCTGTTTTTT.

The sample holds one count of this clone. J is TRBJ1-3 and V is TRBV5-6, with 8 bases identical to TRBD1. CDR1 and CDR2 (germline): SGHDT, YYEEEE. J lost 0 bases, V lost 4 bases, and 12 bases had no gene match. The CDR3 contains 18 residues. In nucleotides, the CDR3 is TGTGCCAGCAGCCCAGCCCGACAGGGGCCGAGCTCTGGAAACACCATATATTTT. Residues: CASSPARQGPSSGNTIYF.

The J gene is TRBJ1-6, the V gene TRBV5-6; TRBD1 aligns across 8 bases. This CDR3 region has 17 residues. The germline gives CDR1 SGHDT, CDR2 YYEEEE. Trimming at V came to 4 bases and at J to 1 base, leaving 7 bases not matched to a gene. The CDR3 is CASSRRGQASYNSPLHF. The CDR3 coding sequence is TGTGCCAGCAGCCGGAGGGGACAGGCGTCCTATAATTCACCCCTCCACTTT.

Turning to this clone: The same CDR3 is also encoded by other DNA sequences in this sample. This sequence joins TRBV3-1 (or the pseudogene TRBV3-2) and TRBJ1-1; a weak D match, TRBD1 (5 bases). Trimming removed 9 bases from V and 5 bases from J, with 10 bases in between. Germline V gene lookup returns CDR1 LGHDT and CDR2 YNNKEL (reference sequence). The CDR3 loop spans 11 amino acids. The CDR3 loop is CASRGGTEAFF. In DNA form, the CDR3 reads TGTGCCAGTCGGGGGGGGACTGAAGCTTTCTTT.

This rearrangement joins TRBV2 to TRBJ1-2; D unresolved. The CDR3 length is 15 residues. CDR1 and CDR2 (germline): SNHLY, FYNNEI. The germline V and J ends were trimmed by 3 bases and 0 bases, with 11 bases remaining between them. In nucleotides, the CDR3 is TGTGCCAGCAGTGATCCGGGAACAGCTAACTATGGCTACACCTTC. It is translated as CASSDPGTANYGYTF.

V and J are TRBV30 and TRBJ2-7; weak D call: TRBD1 (6 bases). Between the trimmed V and J ends, which lost 2 bases and 2 bases, there was a span of 16 bases. Germline-derived CDR1 and CDR2 are GTSNPN and SVGIG (reference sequence). The CDR3 is 15 residues long. CDR3 in DNA: TGTGCCTGGAGTAAAACAGGGAAGCCTCCCTACGAGCAGTACTTC. Translation: CAWSKTGKPPYEQYF.

This chain links TRBV28 with TRBJ2-5; perhaps TRBD2 as D (7 bases). Germline V lookup: CDR1 MDHEN, CDR2 SYDVKM. V lost 7 bases and J lost 7, with 19 bases in between. This CDR3 is built from 14 residues. CDR3 loop: CASNGGGTIWTQYF. The DNA of the CDR3 is TGTGCCAGCAATGGGGGGGGCACCATTTGGACCCAGTACTTC.

The chain combines TRBV5-6 with TRBJ1-1, with 12 bases fitting TRBD1. Looked up from germline, CDR1 is SGHDT and CDR2 is YYEEEE. The V and J ends lost 2 bases and 6 bases, in that order; junction bases with no gene match: 8. The CDR3 totals 16 residues. The CDR3: CASSFPGTGGLAEAFF. The DNA of the CDR3 is TGTGCCAGCAGCTTCCCCGGGACAGGGGGCTTGGCTGAAGCTTTCTTT.

This chain connects TRBV10-3 to TRBJ1-5, with TRBD1 matching 8 bases. The germline gives CDR1 ENHRY, CDR2 SYGVKD. After removal of 10 bases from V and 4 bases from J, the junction contained 12 bases not matched to a gene. The CDR3 has 15 residues. CDR3 sequence reads: CASRLGQVENQPQHF. In DNA form, the CDR3 reads TGTGCCAGCCGTCTGGGACAGGTGGAGAATCAGCCCCAGCATTTT.

This sequence joins TRBV4-1 and TRBJ1-2; 10 bases map to TRBD1. V lost 6 bases to trimming and J lost 2 bases; unmatched junction nucleotides: 6. The CDR3 runs 15 residues. The germline CDR1 and CDR2 sequences are MGHRA and YSYEKL. The CDR3 region is CASREPDRGNYGYTF. The CDR3 DNA sequence: TGCGCCAGCAGAGAACCGGACAGGGGGAACTATGGCTACACCTTC.

V gene TRBV4-2 combines with J gene TRBJ1-1; TRBD1 matches at 8 bases. The CDR3 contains 17 residues. Trimming cost V 4 bases and J 0 bases; bases outside gene matches: 10. The germline CDR1 and CDR2 sequences are LGHNA and YNFKEQ. CDR3 in DNA: TGTGCCAGCAGCCTCGGCCCCAGGGGGCGTTTGAACACTGAAGCTTTCTTT. Its translation is CASSLGPRGRLNTEAFF.

CDR3: CASSPPSLDTQYF. In DNA form, the CDR3 reads TGTGCCAGCTCACCACCGAGCCTGGATACGCAGTATTTT. The genes are TRBV18 and TRBJ2-3; D unclear. Trimming removed 0 bases at V and 6 bases at J, with 7 bases between. Germline V CDR1 and CDR2: KGHSH, LQKENI. CDR3 length: 13 amino acids.

V gene TRBV7-2 combines with J gene TRBJ2-1; 13 bases agree with TRBD2. This CDR3 region has 15 residues. Germline CDR1 reads SGHTA; CDR2 reads FQGNSA. The V and J ends lost 4 bases and 9 bases, in that order; junction bases with no gene match: 6. CDR3 sequence reads: CASSSGTSGTPEQFF. CDR3 nucleotide sequence: TGTGCCAGCAGCTCCGGGACTAGCGGGACCCCTGAGCAGTTCTTC. Full variable domain (outside the CDR3, taken from reference TRBV7-2 and TRBJ2-1): GAGVSQSPSNKVTEKGKDVELRCDPISGHTALYWYRQSLGQGLEFLIYFQGNSAPDKSGLPSDRFSAERTGGSVSTLTIQRTQQEDSAVYLCASSSGTSGTPEQFFGPGTRLTVL.